Below are 29 T cell receptor beta chains sequenced from a single sample in a study of blood T cell repertoires in COVID-19. Only in-frame clones appear in the TCRdb table, and some are missing; sequencing was by immunoSEQ multiplex PCR. The profile shows approximately 50,000 clones, around 92% of them singletons. The specimen sequenced was peripheral blood. The receptors were gathered from a man aged 50-60 years with active COVID-19.

The chain joins TRBV30 to TRBJ2-2; TRBD2 might be the D (6 bases). Per the germline V gene, CDR1 is GTSNPN and CDR2 is SVGIG (reference sequence). The CDR3 is made up of 13 amino acids. V was clipped by 0 bases and J by 6 bases, with 8 bases between them. CDR3 region: CAWSVWGAGELFF. For the CDR3, the DNA is TGTGCCTGGAGTGTGTGGGGGGCCGGGGAGCTGTTTTTT.

The CDR3 nucleotides are TGTGCCAGCGCTGTCGGGGGGATGTCTTATGAAAAACTGTTTTTT. Translation gives CASAVGGMSYEKLFF. The chain carries TRBV28 and TRBJ1-4, with D possibly matching TRBD1 (5 bases). The germline V gene has CDR1 MDHEN and CDR2 SYDVKM. V lost 8 bases, J lost 6 bases, and 19 bases lay in between. This CDR3 spans 15 amino acids.

This clone was seen more than once but under ten times. V usage is TRBV6-4 and J usage is TRBJ2-1; TRBD1 matches 11 bases. CDR3 length: 15 residues. V was pared by 4 bases and J by 3 bases, with 2 bases of the junction left unmatched. CDR1 is MRHNA, CDR2 SNTAGT, per germline. As DNA, the CDR3 is TGTGCCAGCAGTGCCGGGACAGGGGGCTACAATGAGCAGTTCTTC. Translated, it gives CASSAGTGGYNEQFF.

This chain connects TRBV9 to TRBJ1-5; D uncertain. V lost 0 bases to trimming and J lost 7 bases, with 8 bases between them. The CDR3 has 13 residues. Germline V gives CDR1 SGDLS, CDR2 YYNGEE. Here the CDR3 reads CASSVDARQPQHF. CDR3 in DNA: TGTGCCAGCAGCGTAGATGCGCGACAGCCCCAGCATTTT.

The rearrangement links TRBV2 to TRBJ1-5, with 7 bases aligning to TRBD1. There are 13 residues in the CDR3. Germline V gene lookup returns CDR1 SNHLY and CDR2 FYNNEI. V shed 8 bases and J 5 bases; nucleotides not matched to a gene: 6. CDR3 DNA: TGTGCCAGCGGACAGGAGCTGGATCAGCCCCAGCATTTT. It encodes CASGQELDQPQHF.

The rearrangement uses TRBV4-3 and TRBJ1-5; no reliable D call. This CDR3 is built from 15 residues. The germline V gene encodes CDR1 LGHNA and CDR2 YSLEER. V lost 0 bases to trimming and J lost 1 base, with 7 bases between them. The CDR3 sequence is CASSQDHWSNQPQHF. CDR3 DNA sequence: TGCGCCAGCAGCCAAGATCACTGGAGCAATCAGCCCCAGCATTTT.

V usage is TRBV7-9 and J usage is TRBJ2-5; D perhaps matches TRBD2 (5 bases). Germline values: CDR1 SEHNR, CDR2 FQNEAQ (reference sequence). The CDR3 is 15 residues long. The ends were cut back, 1 base at V and 5 bases at J, with 14 bases in the middle. CDR3 sequence reads: CASSLEVLSGETQYF. The CDR3 bases are TGTGCCAGCAGCTTAGAGGTACTATCGGGGGAGACCCAGTACTTC.

The chain has TRBV2 and TRBJ2-5, with 7 bases that match TRBD1. CDR1 is SNHLY, CDR2 FYNNEI, per germline. V shed 6 bases, J shed 2 bases, and the junction held 12 bases outside the gene matches. This CDR3 is built from 16 residues. CDR3 DNA sequence: TGTGCCAGCAGGGAACTTCGACAGGGCTCTCAAGAGACCCAGTACTTC. Translated, it gives CASRELRQGSQETQYF.

The genes are TRBV30 and TRBJ2-7, with 13 bases that match TRBD2. With 3 bases clipped from V and 7 bases from J, the junction kept 6 bases outside the gene matches. The germline V gene encodes CDR1 GTSNPN and CDR2 SVGIG (reference sequence). The CDR3 spans 14 residues. The DNA of the CDR3 is TGTGCCTGGAGAACTAGCGGGGGGGCCCGGGAGCAGTACTTC. Protein sequence: CAWRTSGGAREQYF.

The V and J genes are TRBV27 and TRBJ1-2, with 11 bases lining up with TRBD1. The CDR3 loop spans 15 amino acids. V trimming: 6 bases; J trimming: 10 bases; junction bases outside the gene matches: 13. CDR1 and CDR2 (germline): MNHEY, SMNVEV (reference sequence). The CDR3 here is CASRLAPGTGGDYTF. The CDR3 DNA is TGTGCCAGCAGGTTAGCTCCCGGGACAGGGGGTGACTACACCTTC.

Worth noting for this clone: One junction end does not reproduce the germline sequence, and a read error may be involved. The CDR3 DNA reads TGTGCCACTAGTCTTGAGGGAAAGGGTAATCAGCCCCAGCATTTT. Amino acids: CATSLEGKGNQPQHF. This chain links TRBV19 with TRBJ1-5; unclear D gene. Germline V gene lookup returns CDR1 LNHDA and CDR2 SQIVND (reference sequence). This CDR3 has 15 residues.

The chain combines TRBV3-1 (or the pseudogene TRBV3-2) with TRBJ2-3, with 10 bases fitting TRBD2. The junction had 5 bases not matched to a gene; V was cut back by 7 bases and J by 1 base. The CDR3 runs 15 residues. Germline V gives CDR1 LGHDT, CDR2 YNNKEL (reference sequence). The CDR3 DNA follows: TGTGCCAGCAAAACAACTAGCGGGGGCACAGATACGCAGTATTTT. Protein product: CASKTTSGGTDTQYF.

The rearrangement joins TRBV7-2 to TRBJ2-5, with 9 bases aligning to TRBD1. V trimming: 5 bases; J trimming: 3 bases; junction bases outside the gene matches: 4. The CDR3 has 14 residues. Germline CDR1 reads SGHTA; CDR2 reads FQGNSA. The CDR3 sequence is CASSPGTGKETQYF. The CDR3 nucleotides read TGTGCCAGCAGCCCGGGGACAGGGAAAGAGACCCAGTACTTC.

This chain connects TRBV6-5 to TRBJ1-2; TRBD1 agrees at 12 bases. Germline CDR1 MNHEY, CDR2 SVGAGI. V lost 7 bases, J lost 8 bases, and 11 bases stayed unmatched. This CDR3 spans 15 amino acids. The CDR3 region has the DNA TGTGCCAGCACCCCCACGAGGGACAGGGGGCGCGGCTACACCTTC. Protein: CASTPTRDRGRGYTF.

The rearrangement links TRBV12-3 or TRBV12-4 to TRBJ2-1; D perhaps matches TRBD1 (5 bases). V lost 5 bases and J lost 8, with 13 bases in between. The CDR3 spans 13 residues. The CDR3 here is CASSPREIDEQFF. The CDR3 region has the DNA TGTGCCAGCAGTCCCAGGGAAATCGATGAGCAGTTCTTC.

This clone is a singleton in its sample. The gene calls are TRBV7-9 and TRBJ1-2; D is possibly TRBD1 (6 bases). V was trimmed by 5 bases and J by 4 bases, leaving 20 bases between them. Germline-derived CDR1 and CDR2 are SEHNR and FQNEAQ (reference sequence). The CDR3 is made up of 16 amino acids. The CDR3 region has the DNA TGTGCCAGCAGCCCTACTAGACAGGAGTTGGGCTATGGCTACACCTTC. This encodes CASSPTRQELGYGYTF.

V gene TRBV29-1 combines with J gene TRBJ2-2; D is undetermined. The V end lost 5 bases, the J end lost 0 bases, and 7 bases lay between the germline ends. The CDR3 spans 13 residues. Germline CDR1 SQVTM, CDR2 ANQGSEA. CDR3: CSVPRSNTGELFF. CDR3 DNA: TGCAGCGTTCCTCGGTCGAACACCGGGGAGCTGTTTTTT.

The DNA of the CDR3 is TGTGCCAGCAGCTTTACCATCTCGAGAACCGGGGAGCTGTTTTTT. Translated, it gives CASSFTISRTGELFF. The J gene is TRBJ2-2, the V gene TRBV7-2; D is uncertain. This CDR3 comprises 15 residues. The V gene's germline CDR1 is SGHTA and CDR2 FQGNSA. V shed 3 bases and J shed 5 bases, with 13 bases lying between them. The variable domain in full, completed from reference TRBV7-2 and TRBJ2-2, reads GAGVSQSPSNKVTEKGKDVELRCDPISGHTALYWYRQSLGQGLEFLIYFQGNSAPDKSGLPSDRFSAERTGGSVSTLTIQRTQQEDSAVYLCASSFTISRTGELFFGEGSRLTVL.

The chain joins TRBV25-1 to TRBJ2-6; 10 bases align to TRBD1. The CDR3 is 17 amino acids. Germline values: CDR1 MGHDK, CDR2 SYGVNS. V shed 6 bases and J 1 base; nucleotides not matched to a gene: 6. CDR3 residues: CASSGTGDRSGANVLTF. The CDR3 nucleotides are TGTGCCAGCAGCGGGACAGGGGATCGGTCTGGGGCCAACGTCCTGACTTTC.

The V and J genes are TRBV6-5 and TRBJ1-4, with 8 bases fitting TRBD1. The V gene's germline CDR1 is MNHEY and CDR2 SVGAGI. The CDR3 is 14 residues long. V lost 6 bases to trimming and J lost 7 bases; unmatched junction nucleotides: 7. The CDR3 coding sequence is TGTGCCAGCAGGACGTTGGACAGGGCTGAAAAACTGTTTTTT. Translated: CASRTLDRAEKLFF.

J is TRBJ2-7 and V is TRBV4-2; 9 nucleotides agree with TRBD2. Germline V gene data show CDR1 as LGHNA and CDR2 as YNFKEQ. The ends lost 0 bases at V and 0 bases at J; junction bases unmatched: 6. The CDR3 has 17 residues. The CDR3 loop reads CASSQDLAGRPSYEQYF. The CDR3 region has the DNA TGTGCCAGCAGCCAAGATCTAGCGGGGCGACCCTCCTACGAGCAGTACTTC.

The rearrangement uses TRBV7-3 and TRBJ2-2; D may be TRBD2 (7 bases). V lost 1 base to trimming and J lost 1 base, with 10 bases between them. Germline V lookup: CDR1 SGHTA, CDR2 FQGTGA. This CDR3 is 16 amino acids long. The CDR3 loop is CASSLSGGLNTGELFF. For the CDR3, the DNA is TGTGCCAGCAGCTTAAGCGGGGGCCTGAACACCGGGGAGCTGTTTTTT.

This chain uses TRBV5-1 with TRBJ2-7; D might be TRBD2 (5 bases). V was shortened by 6 bases and J by 1 base, with 14 bases between the two germline ends. This CDR3 has 14 amino acids. Germline V gives CDR1 SGHRS, CDR2 YFSETQ. In nucleotides, the CDR3 is TGCGCCAGCACCGTAGGGCCGGGGTCCTACGAGCAGTACTTC. Protein sequence: CASTVGPGSYEQYF.

CDR3 nucleotides: TGTGCCAGCAGTGAGGGCCCACGGCCCACTGAAGCTTTCTTT. Protein: CASSEGPRPTEAFF. The V call is TRBV6-1, the J call TRBJ1-1; unclear D gene. Germline CDR1 and CDR2: MNHNS and SASEGT. Between the trimmed V and J ends, which lost 3 bases and 4 bases, there was a span of 12 bases. CDR3 length equals 14 residues.

J is TRBJ1-2 and V is TRBV6-1; D perhaps matches TRBD1 (5 bases). This CDR3 is 15 amino acids long. The V and J ends lost 3 bases and 5 bases respectively, with 16 bases between them. Germline V gene sequence: CDR1 MNHNS, CDR2 SASEGT. The CDR3 spells CASSDLGGGRYGYTF. The CDR3 DNA sequence: TGTGCCAGCAGTGATCTCGGGGGAGGGAGGTATGGCTACACCTTC.

The genes are TRBV5-6 and TRBJ2-3; 10 positions agree with TRBD2. V shed 1 base, J shed 1 base, and the junction held 12 bases outside the gene matches. This CDR3 is 19 amino acids long. CDR1 is SGHDT and CDR2 is YYEEEE in the germline V gene. The CDR3 here is CASSLKLAGPRMGTDTQYF. The DNA for the CDR3 is TGTGCCAGCAGCTTGAAACTAGCGGGACCCAGGATGGGCACAGATACGCAGTATTTT. The full variable domain, its missing parts supplied by reference TRBV5-6 and TRBJ2-3, is DAGVTQSPTHLIKTRGQQVTLRCSPKSGHDTVSWYQQALGQGPQFIFQYYEEEERQRGNFPDRFSGHQFPNYSSELNVNALLLGDSALYLCASSLKLAGPRMGTDTQYFGPGTRLTVL.

The V and J genes are TRBV6-1 and TRBJ2-2; 7 bases are shared with TRBD2. V gave up 2 bases and J gave up 4 bases; unmatched junction bases: 7. The germline V gene encodes CDR1 MNHNS and CDR2 SASEGT. The CDR3 sequence is 16 residues long. CDR3 nucleotide sequence: TGTGCCAGCAGTGAATCAGCGGGGTTAGTCACCGGGGAGCTGTTTTTT. As protein: CASSESAGLVTGELFF.

The chain employs TRBV28 and TRBJ1-4; the match to TRBD1 covers 9 bases. Trimming removed 0 bases from V and 8 bases from J; junction bases left unmatched: 4. The CDR3 has 15 amino acids. CDR1 is MDHEN and CDR2 is SYDVKM in the germline V gene. The CDR3 region has the DNA TGTGCCAGCAGTTTATGGGACAGGGGACGCGAAAAACTGTTTTTT. Translated, it gives CASSLWDRGREKLFF. Together with reference TRBV28 and TRBJ1-4, the CDR3 gives the full variable domain: DVKVTQSSRYLVKRTGEKVFLECVQDMDHENMFWYRQDPGLGLRLIYFSYDVKMKEKGDIPEGYSVSREKKERFSLILESASTNQTSMYLCASSLWDRGREKLFFGSGTQLSVL.

The J gene is TRBJ2-7, the V gene TRBV12-3 or TRBV12-4; 11 bases line up with TRBD1. The CDR3 spans 13 residues. The J segment lost 4 bases and the V segment lost 8 bases, leaving 4 bases of the junction unmatched. The DNA for the CDR3 is TGTGCCAGCGGGACAGGGGGAATATACGAGCAGTACTTC. Its translation is CASGTGGIYEQYF.